This T cell receptor beta chain is drawn from a study of response to subunit inactivated influenza vaccine. General study findings and limits: Authors suggested seasonal influenza vaccinations each recruit few new T cells.

Per germline, CDR1 DFQATT and CDR2 SNEGSKA (reference sequence). J was trimmed by 5 bases and V by 5 bases; bases with no gene match: 16. The CDR3 contains 16 residues. This clonotype was observed a few times. Its matching antigen is unknown. In TCRdb, the RT-PCR reads were re-called with MiXCR into one record per CDR3 protein. This table holds about 830,000 distinct CDR3 sequences, around 20% found once. The rearrangement uses TRBV20-1 and TRBJ2-3, with 7 bases matching TRBD1. The sequences come from PBMCs from blood, collected roughly 5 days after vaccination. The sequence derives from a man in his fifties who received an inactivated influenza vaccine. This chain's CDR3 is CSAQPWQSYRGDTQYF. The DNA for the CDR3 is TGCAGTGCTCAACCTTGGCAGTCATACAGGGGAGATACGCAGTATTTT.